These 14 T cell receptor beta chains originate from one sample sequenced in a study of blood T cells in healthy people across ages. Together with a sample-barcoded 5' primer, a J-beta primer mix was included in a second PCR lasting about 7 to 11 cycles. MiXCR, applied by TCRdb to the 5' RACE reads, yields one record per CDR3 protein. Of more than 650,000 distinct CDR3 sequences listed, roughly 20% are singletons. Sequencing was carried out using blood. The receptors shown here come from a man aged 65-85 years in good health.

This clonotype was observed at least ten times. The chain links TRBV5-1 to TRBJ1-2; 12 bases agree with TRBD1. Germline V gives CDR1 SGHRS, CDR2 YFSETQ. This CDR3 has 14 residues. The trim removed 3 bases at V and 5 bases at J, leaving 2 bases unmatched. The CDR3 bases are TGCGCCAGCAGCTCGGGACAGGGGGCGTATGGCTACACCTTC. Translation: CASSSGQGAYGYTF.

This clonotype showed up many times. The gene calls are TRBV29-1 and TRBJ2-3; 15 nucleotides match TRBD2. Germline values: CDR1 SQVTM, CDR2 ANQGSEA. Trimming removed 6 bases from V and 5 bases from J; junction bases left unmatched: 6. This CDR3 has 15 amino acids. The CDR3: CSVDGLAGGRDTQYF. In nucleotides, the CDR3 is TGCAGCGTCGATGGACTAGCGGGGGGGCGAGATACGCAGTATTTT.

The CDR3 DNA follows: TGTGCCAGCAGTTCACTAGCGGGGGGGCTAAGGGAGACCCAGTACTTC. Protein: CASSSLAGGLRETQYF. This chain joins TRBV12-3 or TRBV12-4 and TRBJ2-5; 13 nucleotides agree with TRBD2. The CDR3 consists of 16 residues. V was pared by 4 bases and J by 5 bases, with 7 bases of the junction left unmatched.

The chain couples TRBV20-1 to TRBJ2-2; a weak D match, TRBD1 (5 bases). CDR1 is DFQATT and CDR2 is SNEGSKA in the germline V gene (reference sequence). This CDR3 is 14 amino acids long. V was cut by 1 base and J by 6 bases, with 12 bases left in between. The CDR3 nucleotides are TGCAGTGCTAGAGTTGGCAGGGTGGCCGGGGAGCTGTTTTTT. Translating it yields CSARVGRVAGELFF.

Of note for this clonotype: A much larger clone lies one base from this, so it may be a read error. This rearrangement joins TRBV7-9 to TRBJ2-1; D not resolved. The DNA end is a closer match to TRBJ2-7, so the J assignment may be wrong. CDR3 size: 13 residues. The germline gives CDR1 SEHNR, CDR2 FQNEAQ (reference sequence). CDR3 in amino acids: CASSLSPKYEQYF. The CDR3 DNA reads TGTGCCAGCAGCTTATCCCCCAAATACGAGCAGTACTTC.

V gene TRBV12-3 or TRBV12-4 combines with J gene TRBJ2-4; 8 positions agree with TRBD2. CDR3 length: 14 amino acids. J was trimmed by 9 bases and V by 1 base; bases with no gene match: 5. The CDR3 DNA reads TGTGCCAGCAGTTTAGATGGGACTAGGATCATTCAGTACTTC. The encoded protein is CASSLDGTRIIQYF.

This CDR3 reads CASSASRGTVAGFEQFF. The DNA of the CDR3 is TGTGCCAGCTCAGCCTCAAGGGGGACGGTAGCGGGATTTGAGCAGTTCTTC. This chain links TRBV18 with TRBJ2-1, with 8 bases that match TRBD2. Looked up from germline, CDR1 is KGHSH and CDR2 is LQKENI. J was trimmed by 9 bases and V by 5 bases; bases with no gene match: 18. This CDR3 contains 17 residues.

This chain links TRBV29-1 with TRBJ2-6; 9 bases match TRBD1. This CDR3 region has 14 residues. With 6 bases clipped from V and 8 bases from J, the junction kept 8 bases outside the gene matches. Germline CDR1 reads SQVTM; CDR2 reads ANQGSEA. The CDR3: CSVTGQGFSNVLTF. CDR3 coding DNA: TGCAGCGTGACGGGACAGGGCTTTTCCAACGTCCTGACTTTC.

This chain links TRBV12-3 or TRBV12-4 with TRBJ2-1; 9 bases map to TRBD1. The V gene end was trimmed by 6 bases and the J gene end by 0 bases; junction bases not matched to a gene: 3. The CDR3 covers 15 residues. CDR3 protein: CASRTGGSSYNEQFF. The CDR3, as DNA: TGTGCCAGCAGGACAGGGGGGAGCTCCTACAATGAGCAGTTCTTC.

The V gene is TRBV7-8, the J gene TRBJ2-1, with D perhaps assigned TRBD1 or TRBD2 (5 bases each). CDR3 size: 19 residues. V lost 1 base and J 0 bases, leaving 19 bases between the germline ends. Germline V gives CDR1 SGHVS, CDR2 FQNEAQ. CDR3 sequence reads: CASSLGYSGTPSSYNEQFF. CDR3 nucleotides: TGTGCCAGCAGCTTAGGATACTCCGGGACCCCAAGCTCCTACAATGAGCAGTTCTTC.

The rearrangement links TRBV5-1 to TRBJ2-3; D call uncertain. V dropped 0 bases and J dropped 2 bases, with 10 bases sitting between them. The germline gives CDR1 SGHRS, CDR2 YFSETQ. The length of the CDR3 is 15 residues. The CDR3 reads CASSLGRVPTDTQYF. The CDR3, as DNA: TGCGCCAGCAGCTTGGGAAGGGTCCCCACAGATACGCAGTATTTT.

About this clonotype: A clone one base away is much larger, so this may be a read error. V gene TRBV12-3 or TRBV12-4 combines with J gene TRBJ2-5; 14 bases are a match to TRBD2. This CDR3 contains 16 residues. CDR3 amino acids: CASSWGLAGVQEAQYF. Written as DNA, the CDR3 is TGTGCCAGCAGTTGGGGACTAGCGGGGGTACAAGAGGCCCAGTACTTC.

The rearrangement uses TRBV4-2 and TRBJ2-7, with 7 bases matching TRBD1. V shed 0 bases, J shed 4 bases, and the junction held 3 bases outside the gene matches. The length of the CDR3 is 14 residues. Germline CDR1 reads LGHNA; CDR2 reads YNFKEQ. CDR3 sequence reads: CASSQERDSYEQYF. DNA of the CDR3: TGTGCCAGCAGCCAAGAACGGGACAGTTACGAGCAGTACTTC.

This clonotype was recorded at least ten times. The V call is TRBV5-6, the J call TRBJ2-1; D unclear. This CDR3 has 14 amino acids. Between the trimmed V and J ends, which lost 2 bases and 4 bases, there was a span of 10 bases. Germline CDR1 is SGHDT and CDR2 is YYEEEE. The CDR3, as DNA: TGTGCCAGCAGCTTCCCCGCGTCGTACAATGAGCAGTTCTTC. It is translated as CASSFPASYNEQFF. The full variable domain, with the rest looked up from reference TRBV5-6 and TRBJ2-1, is DAGVTQSPTHLIKTRGQQVTLRCSPKSGHDTVSWYQQALGQGPQFIFQYYEEEERQRGNFPDRFSGHQFPNYSSELNVNALLLGDSALYLCASSFPASYNEQFFGPGTRLTVL.